Below are 9 T cell receptor beta chains sequenced from a single sample in a study of cytomegalovirus exposure and HLA in healthy donors. This PCR relied on a set of 60 Vbeta primers and 13 Jbeta primers. This table comes from immunoSEQ multiplex PCR, and its TCRdb copy is limited to in-frame clones, with some not included. The data hold some 180,000 clones, with about four fifths observed a single time. Material for sequencing was PBMCs. The receptors come from a woman in her twenties or thirties in good health and CMV-seronegative.

The chain carries TRBV5-4 and TRBJ2-2, with D maybe TRBD2 (5 bases). CDR1 is SGHNT, CDR2 YYREEE, per germline (reference sequence). This CDR3 contains 14 residues. Trimming shortened V by 4 bases and J by 6 bases, and 13 bases separated the two germline ends. Here the CDR3 reads CASSPSGEAGELFF. CDR3 bases: TGTGCCAGCAGCCCCTCCGGGGAAGCCGGGGAGCTGTTTTTT.

The rearrangement uses TRBV5-8 and TRBJ1-3; the D is unclear. The CDR3 loop spans 13 amino acids. The germline V gene has CDR1 SGHTS and CDR2 YDEGEE. V lost 7 bases and J 0 bases, leaving 8 bases between the germline ends. The CDR3: CASSSRSGNTIYF. In DNA, the CDR3 is TGTGCCAGCTCCTCCCGCTCTGGAAACACCATATATTTT.

The rearrangement uses TRBV20-1 and TRBJ2-3; D might be TRBD1 (5 bases). This CDR3 comprises 11 residues. Germline CDR1 DFQATT, CDR2 SNEGSKA (reference sequence). Here the CDR3 reads CRMGRIDTQYF. CDR3 DNA: TGCAGGATGGGGCGGATAGATACGCAGTATTTT.

The J gene is TRBJ1-5, the V gene TRBV2, with TRBD1 matching over 7 bases. CDR3 length: 15 amino acids. The ends lost 6 bases at V and 7 bases at J; junction bases unmatched: 12. Germline V lookup: CDR1 SNHLY, CDR2 FYNNEI. CDR3 nucleotide sequence: TGTGCCAGCAGCCAACATACAGGGGATAACCAGCCCCAGCATTTT. This encodes CASSQHTGDNQPQHF.

The chain has TRBV9 and TRBJ2-7; 9 bases align to TRBD2. The CDR3 has 15 residues. V was pared by 0 bases and J by 3 bases, with 4 bases of the junction left unmatched. Germline CDR1 SGDLS, CDR2 YYNGEE. The CDR3 sequence is CASSVGRAGGYEQYF. DNA for the CDR3: TGTGCCAGCAGCGTAGGTCGAGCGGGGGGCTACGAGCAGTACTTC.

This clone has a single count. Written as DNA, the CDR3 is TGTGCCAGCAGCCGAGACGGACAGGGGGCAAACACCGGGGAGCTGTTTTTT. Protein sequence: CASSRDGQGANTGELFF. The chain joins TRBV9 to TRBJ2-2; 11 bases are shared with TRBD1. The junction had 7 bases not matched to a gene; V was cut back by 4 bases and J by 2 bases. CDR3 length: 17 residues. Germline V gives CDR1 SGDLS, CDR2 YYNGEE.

V usage is TRBV7-2 and J usage is TRBJ2-2; 11 bases fit TRBD2. Germline CDR1 and CDR2: SGHTA and FQGNSA. This CDR3 is 14 amino acids long. Trimming took 5 bases from V and 6 from J; bases not matched to a gene: 2. CDR3 amino acids: CASSTLAGAGELFF. In DNA, the CDR3 is TGTGCCAGCAGCACACTAGCGGGGGCCGGGGAGCTGTTTTTT.

Ten or more counts support this clone. The J gene is TRBJ1-5, the V gene TRBV19, with D tentatively TRBD1 (6 bases). The length of the CDR3 is 16 residues. Germline V gene lookup returns CDR1 LNHDA and CDR2 SQIVND (reference sequence). V lost 5 bases and J lost 6, with 20 bases in between. The chain's CDR3 is CASSAVRGALLQPQHF. CDR3 nucleotides: TGTGCCAGTAGTGCGGTCAGGGGCGCACTTCTTCAGCCCCAGCATTTT. Combining the CDR3 with reference TRBV19 and TRBJ1-5 gives the whole variable domain DGGITQSPKYLFRKEGQNVTLSCEQNLNHDAMYWYRQDPGQGLRLIYYSQIVNDFQKGDIAEGYSVSREKKESFPLTVTSAQKNPTAFYLCASSAVRGALLQPQHFGDGTRLSIL.

The gene calls are TRBV5-1 and TRBJ1-1, with a tentative D call TRBD1 (6 bases). Germline CDR1 SGHRS, CDR2 YFSETQ. V lost 3 bases, J lost 1 base, and 10 bases lay in between. The CDR3 consists of 14 residues. This chain's CDR3 is CASSYSQGNTEAFF. Written as DNA, the CDR3 is TGCGCCAGCAGCTACTCACAGGGGAACACTGAAGCTTTCTTT.